This T cell receptor (beta chain) was profiled in a study of blood T cell repertoires in COVID-19. Turning to the study itself: Samples of COVID-19 (acute and convalescent) were obtained from the United States, Italy and Spain. The analysed material was cDNA or gDNA that came from T cells, B-cell-depleted T cells, or PBMCs.

With 1 base removed from V and 10 bases from J, the gap between germline ends came to 10 bases. This CDR3 contains 12 residues. CDR1 is MDHEN, CDR2 SYDVKM, per germline. Authors' analysis steps: Amplification from reference gene primers served as the basis for estimated nucleated cell counts. Clones were sequenced by immunoSEQ multiplex PCR, and TCRdb holds only the in-frame ones, with some missing. The V and J calls and clone size are taken from that table; D and trimming were inferred from the DNA. The sample records roughly 62,000 clones, 87% being singletons. Sequenced: peripheral blood. V usage is TRBV28 and J usage is TRBJ1-1; D remains ambiguous. The clonotype comes from a human donor with acute or convalescent COVID-19. The donor label of this sample is uncertain. The CDR3 DNA reads TGTGCCAGCAGTTTATCCCGCGGAGGAGCTTTCTTT. Its protein is CASSLSRGGAFF.